These 31 T cell receptor beta chains were sequenced from one sample in a study of vaccination and CD4 T cells after COVID-19. Treatment defined: roughly ten-day PBMC culture with coronavirus spike peptide pools or control peptides (ViraFEST assay). The Oncomine TCR Beta short-read assay was applied to DNA of cultured CD4+ T cells. TCRdb passed the PCR reads through MiXCR, listing each CDR3 protein once. Of about 17,000 distinct CDR3 sequences in the sample, roughly three fifths are singletons; the top ten hold about 10%. Antigens for these TCRs are unknown. The sequenced sample was CD4+ T cells from blood, cultured in vitro. The receptors derive from a human donor who had recovered from COVID-19.

This sequence joins TRBV27 and TRBJ2-3; 13 bases are shared with TRBD2. CDR3 size: 16 residues. The germline CDR1 and CDR2 sequences are MNHEY and SMNVEV (reference sequence). The V and J ends lost 2 bases and 8 bases, in that order; junction bases with no gene match: 7. CDR3 in DNA: TGTGCCAGCAGTTTAAAAATGACTAGCGGGAGGACTACGCAGTATTTT. It encodes CASSLKMTSGRTTQYF.

The J gene is TRBJ1-5, the V gene TRBV6-2 or TRBV6-3; D might be TRBD1 (6 bases). V lost 7 bases and J lost 8, with 21 bases in between. The germline V gene has CDR1 MNHEY and CDR2 SVGEGT. The length of the CDR3 is 15 residues. The CDR3 DNA is TGTGCCAGCACTCGACTCGGGACATATTTCGAGCCCCAGCATTTT. Residues: CASTRLGTYFEPQHF.

This chain connects TRBV6-1 to TRBJ1-1; D is undetermined. This CDR3 contains 14 residues. Trimming cost V 6 bases and J 1 base, with 12 bases left between them. Germline V gene sequence: CDR1 MNHNS, CDR2 SASEGT. CDR3 loop: CASSPRRENTEAFF. The CDR3 region has the DNA TGTGCCAGCAGCCCCAGGCGGGAGAACACTGAAGCTTTCTTT.

The genes are TRBV7-3 and TRBJ1-2; the D is unclear. The CDR3 loop spans 13 amino acids. V shed 5 bases and J shed 3 bases, with 10 bases lying between them. Looked up from germline, CDR1 is SGHTA and CDR2 is FQGTGA. CDR3 in amino acids: CASSNSLYYGYTF. The CDR3 nucleotides read TGTGCCAGCAGCAACTCTCTTTACTATGGCTACACCTTC.

This clonotype appeared a few times. The chain employs TRBV28 and TRBJ1-6; D is unclear. V gave up 1 base and J gave up 9 bases, with 4 bases separating them. This CDR3 comprises 12 residues. Germline V gives CDR1 MDHEN, CDR2 SYDVKM. CDR3 loop: CASSLSVSPLHF. Here the CDR3 DNA reads TGTGCCAGCAGTTTATCTGTTTCACCCCTCCACTTT.

This clonotype was observed a handful of times. This sequence joins TRBV6-1 and TRBJ1-2, with a tentative D call TRBD1 (5 bases). CDR1 is MNHNS and CDR2 is SASEGT in the germline V gene. V was shortened by 10 bases and J by 2 bases, with 8 bases between the two germline ends. There are 11 residues in the CDR3. In DNA form, the CDR3 reads TGTGCCACCGACAGAAACTATGGCTACACCTTC. It is translated as CATDRNYGYTF.

V and J are TRBV12-3 or TRBV12-4 and TRBJ2-1, with 11 bases matching TRBD2. J lost 3 bases, V lost 5 bases, and 9 bases had no gene match. There are 17 residues in the CDR3. As DNA, the CDR3 is TGTGCCAGCAGTCTGAGGGCGGGACTAGCGGTCTACAATGAGCAGTTCTTC. Protein product: CASSLRAGLAVYNEQFF.

This clonotype is a singleton in its sample. The rearrangement joins TRBV20-1 to TRBJ2-3, with D perhaps assigned TRBD1 or TRBD2 (5 bases each). The germline V gene encodes CDR1 DFQATT and CDR2 SNEGSKA (reference sequence). V was cut by 6 bases and J by 5 bases, with 18 bases left in between. CDR3 length equals 14 residues. The CDR3 DNA sequence: TGCAGTGCCGACAGACAGACGAGGGTAGATACGCAGTATTTT. Protein sequence: CSADRQTRVDTQYF.

This chain uses TRBV7-8 with TRBJ2-5; D gene ambiguous. This CDR3 contains 13 residues. The germline gives CDR1 SGHVS, CDR2 FQNEAQ. The germline V and J ends were trimmed by 1 base and 2 bases, with 5 bases remaining between them. The CDR3 bases are TGTGCCAGCAGCTTAGGCCAGCAAGAGACCCAGTACTTC. It encodes CASSLGQQETQYF.

The CDR3 region has the DNA TGTGCCATTCAGTTTAGCGACTCTGGAAACACCATATATTTT. Translating gives CAIQFSDSGNTIYF. The chain employs TRBV10-3 and TRBJ1-3; D is ambiguous. The CDR3 consists of 14 residues. CDR1 and CDR2 (germline): ENHRY, SYGVKD. The germline V and J ends were trimmed by 9 bases and 0 bases, with 12 bases remaining between them.

Relative to its sample, this clonotype is medium-sized. The V gene is TRBV20-1, the J gene TRBJ1-6, with a weak D call TRBD1 (6 bases). The ends were cut back, 2 bases at V and 7 bases at J, with 12 bases in the middle. This CDR3 region has 14 residues. CDR1 and CDR2 from the germline V gene are DFQATT and SNEGSKA (reference sequence). Here the CDR3 reads CSARKEGGNSPLHF. The DNA for the CDR3 is TGCAGTGCTAGAAAGGAGGGGGGGAATTCACCCCTCCACTTT.

J is TRBJ2-4 and V is TRBV7-2; D possibly corresponds to TRBD2 (5 bases). CDR1 SGHTA and CDR2 FQGNSA come from the germline V gene. The germline V and J ends were trimmed by 5 bases and 1 base, with 18 bases remaining between them. The CDR3 is 17 amino acids. The chain's CDR3 is CASSIGGGDRAKNIQYF. Written as DNA, the CDR3 is TGTGCCAGCAGCATAGGCGGAGGCGATCGCGCCAAAAACATTCAGTACTTC.

V and J are TRBV7-8 and TRBJ2-2, with 9 bases that match TRBD1. There are 16 residues in the CDR3. The germline CDR1 and CDR2 sequences are SGHVS and FQNEAQ. V lost 1 base and J lost 3; bases outside the gene matches: 3. The CDR3 DNA sequence: TGTGCCAGCAGCTTAGTACAGGGGGCGTACACCGGGGAGCTGTTTTTT. This codes for CASSLVQGAYTGELFF. Drawing the rest from reference TRBV7-8 and TRBJ2-2, the complete variable domain is GAGVSQSPRYKVAKRGQDVALRCDPISGHVSLFWYQQALGQGPEFLTYFQNEAQLDKSGLPSDRFFAERPEGSVSTLKIQRTQQEDSAVYLCASSLVQGAYTGELFFGEGSRLTVL.

The chain joins TRBV20-1 to TRBJ2-7; the match to TRBD2 covers 9 bases. Losses at the gene ends were 0 bases for V and 2 bases for J; bases not matched to a gene: 8. The CDR3 runs 16 residues. Germline lookup yields CDR1 DFQATT and CDR2 SNEGSKA (reference sequence). The CDR3 spells CSARDPKASGAYEQYF. The CDR3 DNA sequence: TGCAGTGCTAGAGACCCCAAGGCTAGCGGGGCCTACGAGCAGTACTTC.

This clonotype was counted a single time. This rearrangement joins TRBV19 to TRBJ2-5; D perhaps matches TRBD1 (6 bases). Germline V gene data show CDR1 as LNHDA and CDR2 as SQIVND (reference sequence). With 7 bases removed from V and 7 bases from J, the gap between germline ends came to 16 bases. This CDR3 has 13 amino acids. The CDR3 DNA reads TGTGCCAGTACTGACAGGTGGGAAGGGACCCAGTACTTC. Amino acids: CASTDRWEGTQYF.

J is TRBJ1-5 and V is TRBV7-3; D call uncertain. Germline-derived CDR1 and CDR2 are SGHTA and FQGTGA. V lost 3 bases to trimming and J lost 3 bases, with 6 bases between them. This CDR3 is built from 13 residues. The CDR3 coding sequence is TGTGCCAGCAGCTTCGGGGTCAATCAGCCCCAGCATTTT. It translates to CASSFGVNQPQHF. The entire variable domain, with the rest obtained from reference TRBV7-3 and TRBJ1-5, is as follows: GAGVSQTPSNKVTEKGKYVELRCDPISGHTALYWYRQSLGQGPEFLIYFQGTGAADDSGLPNDRFFAVRPEGSVSTLKIQRTERGDSAVYLCASSFGVNQPQHFGDGTRLSIL.

The chain recombines TRBV29-1 with TRBJ1-2; 7 bases line up with TRBD1. Germline CDR1 and CDR2: SQVTM and ANQGSEA. The CDR3 sequence is 13 residues long. With V trimmed by 0 bases and J by 8 bases, 6 bases remained unmatched. The CDR3 spells CSVEEVTGRGYTF. In DNA form, the CDR3 reads TGCAGCGTTGAAGAGGTGACAGGGCGCGGCTACACCTTC. Full variable domain (missing parts from reference TRBV29-1 and TRBJ1-2): SAVISQKPSRDICQRGTSLTIQCQVDSQVTMMFWYRQQPGQSLTLIATANQGSEATYESGFVIDKFPISRPNLTFSTLTVSNMSPEDSSIYLCSVEEVTGRGYTFGSGTRLTVV.

V gene TRBV7-3 combines with J gene TRBJ2-7; D could derive from TRBD1 or TRBD2 (6 bases each). Per germline, CDR1 SGHTA and CDR2 FQGTGA. The V end was cut by 4 bases, the J end by 6 bases, with 16 bases between. The CDR3 is made up of 14 amino acids. The CDR3 DNA is TGTGCCAGCAGCTCAAGGGTGGGGGGCGGCGAGCAGTACTTC. This sequence encodes CASSSRVGGGEQYF.

The chain combines TRBV10-3 with TRBJ1-5; D is unclear. Per germline, CDR1 ENHRY and CDR2 SYGVKD. Trimming took 5 bases from V and 8 from J, leaving 13 bases between them. The CDR3 has 13 residues. The CDR3 nucleotides read TGTGCCATCAGTCCTAACTCCTGGGAGCCCCAGCATTTT. It translates to CAISPNSWEPQHF.

The sample holds a few counts of this clonotype. The chain has TRBV19 and TRBJ1-5; D ambiguous. CDR1 and CDR2 (germline): LNHDA, SQIVND (reference sequence). V shed 5 bases and J shed 9 bases, with 11 bases lying between them. CDR3 size: 12 residues. CDR3 DNA: TGTGCCAGTAGTGTTATGACATTGCCCCAGCATTTT. Its translation is CASSVMTLPQHF.

The chain employs TRBV6-1 and TRBJ1-6; the match to TRBD1 covers 7 bases. Trimming cost V 6 bases and J 10 bases; bases outside gene matches: 9. CDR3 length: 14 residues. CDR1 MNHNS and CDR2 SASEGT come from the germline V gene. DNA for the CDR3: TGTGCCAGCAGCGCAACAGGGGAAAAATCACCCCTCCACTTT. Amino acid sequence: CASSATGEKSPLHF.

This CDR3 reads CASKDGELFF. The CDR3 DNA is TGTGCCAGTAAGGACGGGGAGCTGTTTTTT. This sequence joins TRBV19 and TRBJ2-2; D gene ambiguous. V lost 7 bases, J lost 7 bases, and 4 bases lay in between. The CDR3 spans 10 residues. In germline, CDR1 is LNHDA, CDR2 SQIVND (reference sequence). The full variable domain, completed using reference TRBV19 and TRBJ2-2, is DGGITQSPKYLFRKEGQNVTLSCEQNLNHDAMYWYRQDPGQGLRLIYYSQIVNDFQKGDIAEGYSVSREKKESFPLTVTSAQKNPTAFYLCASKDGELFFGEGSRLTVL.

The CDR3 bases are TGCAGTGCTAGAGATCGGACTAGCGGGAGGGTAGAGCAGTTCTTC. It encodes CSARDRTSGRVEQFF. The V gene is TRBV20-1, the J gene TRBJ2-1, with 15 bases identical to TRBD2. The CDR3 sequence is 15 residues long. V dropped 0 bases and J dropped 10; count of bases not matched to a gene: 4. Germline V gene data show CDR1 as DFQATT and CDR2 as SNEGSKA (reference sequence).

This clonotype has a handful of counts. The chain carries TRBV7-8 and TRBJ1-1, with TRBD1 as a possible D gene (5 bases). This CDR3 has 10 residues. Germline V gene lookup returns CDR1 SGHVS and CDR2 FQNEAQ. The V end was cut by 3 bases, the J end by 11 bases, with 7 bases between. The CDR3 sequence: CASSLNRAFF. The DNA for the CDR3 is TGTGCCAGCAGCTTGAACAGGGCTTTCTTT.

The chain uses TRBV7-9 and TRBJ2-7; D perhaps matches TRBD1 (6 bases). V shed 6 bases and J shed 5 bases, with 14 bases lying between them. Germline V lookup: CDR1 SEHNR, CDR2 FQNEAQ (reference sequence). The CDR3 length is 13 residues. The CDR3 nucleotides read TGTGCCAGCAGTTTACTGCAGGGGCACGAGCAGTACTTC. It translates to CASSLLQGHEQYF.

The chain couples TRBV6-5 to TRBJ1-2; no clear D. Germline loops: CDR1 MNHEY, CDR2 SVGAGI. The CDR3 covers 14 residues. V shed 4 bases and J shed 4 bases, with 13 bases lying between them. The CDR3 DNA is TGTGCCAGCAGTTCCCCCCAGGAGACCTATGGCTACACCTTC. Residues: CASSSPQETYGYTF.

V usage is TRBV18 and J usage is TRBJ1-4, with D perhaps matching TRBD1 (5 bases). Germline V lookup: CDR1 KGHSH, CDR2 LQKENI. The CDR3 length is 12 residues. The V end lost 3 bases, the J end lost 13 bases, and 12 bases lay between the germline ends. The CDR3 region is CASSPDPGGLFF. CDR3 sequence (DNA): TGTGCCAGCTCACCCGACCCCGGGGGACTGTTTTTT.

V is TRBV12-3 or TRBV12-4 and J is TRBJ2-1, with 8 bases identical to TRBD2. V lost 3 bases, J lost 0 bases, and 4 bases stayed unmatched. CDR3 length equals 16 residues. The DNA of the CDR3 is TGTGCCAGCAGTTTTCGGGGGGGGAGCTCCTACAATGAGCAGTTCTTC. Residues: CASSFRGGSSYNEQFF.

The J gene is TRBJ2-7, the V gene TRBV19; the match to TRBD2 covers 10 bases. The germline CDR1 and CDR2 sequences are LNHDA and SQIVND (reference sequence). This CDR3 is built from 14 residues. V gave up 2 bases and J gave up 2 bases; unmatched junction bases: 0. Written as DNA, the CDR3 is TGTGCCAGTAGTATAACTAGCGGGGCCTACGAGCAGTACTTC. This translates into CASSITSGAYEQYF. Combining the CDR3 with reference TRBV19 and TRBJ2-7 gives the whole variable domain DGGITQSPKYLFRKEGQNVTLSCEQNLNHDAMYWYRQDPGQGLRLIYYSQIVNDFQKGDIAEGYSVSREKKESFPLTVTSAQKNPTAFYLCASSITSGAYEQYFGPGTRLTVT.

This chain joins TRBV4-1 and TRBJ2-7, with a possible D match to TRBD2 (5 bases). The germline CDR1 and CDR2 sequences are MGHRA and YSYEKL. V lost 2 bases and J 5 bases, leaving 25 bases between the germline ends. CDR3 size: 18 residues. The CDR3 sequence is CASSQLTRKGGSGDEQYF. The DNA of the CDR3 is TGCGCCAGCAGCCAACTTACAAGGAAGGGCGGGTCCGGGGACGAGCAGTACTTC.

There are a few counts of this clonotype. The J gene is TRBJ1-2, the V gene TRBV12-3 or TRBV12-4, with unresolved D. Trimming removed 3 bases at V and 4 bases at J, with 6 bases between. CDR3 length: 12 amino acids. The CDR3 loop reads CASSLGSYGYTF. DNA of the CDR3: TGTGCCAGCAGTTTGGGCAGCTATGGCTACACCTTC.